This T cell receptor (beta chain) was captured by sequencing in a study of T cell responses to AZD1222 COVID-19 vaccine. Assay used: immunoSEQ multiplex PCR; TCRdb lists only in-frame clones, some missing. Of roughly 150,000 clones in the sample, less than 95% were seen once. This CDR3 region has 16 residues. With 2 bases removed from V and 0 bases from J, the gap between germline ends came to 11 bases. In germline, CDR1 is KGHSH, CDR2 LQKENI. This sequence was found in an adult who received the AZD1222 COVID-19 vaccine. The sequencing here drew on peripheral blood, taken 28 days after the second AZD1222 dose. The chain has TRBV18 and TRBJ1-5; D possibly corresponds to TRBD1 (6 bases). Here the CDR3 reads CASSPSSGASNQPQHF. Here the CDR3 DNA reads TGTGCCAGCTCACCAAGTTCAGGGGCTAGCAATCAGCCCCAGCATTTT.